This T cell receptor (beta chain) was documented in a study of blood T cell repertoires in COVID-19. The trim removed 3 bases at V and 8 bases at J, leaving 12 bases unmatched. In germline, CDR1 is SGHRS, CDR2 YFSETQ. The length of the CDR3 is 15 residues. The table came from immunoSEQ multiplex PCR; TCRdb's copy has only in-frame clones and leaves some out. The sample has under 250,000 clones, over 75% seen once. This clonotype was sampled from a woman between 65 and 79 years old with COVID-19, enrolled during active disease. The chain recombines TRBV5-1 with TRBJ1-2; 8 bases line up with TRBD1. Material: peripheral blood. As DNA, the CDR3 is TGCGCCAGCAGCTCCGGGACAGGAGAGAGGTCGGGCTACACCTTC. This encodes CASSSGTGERSGYTF. The variable domain in full, completed from reference TRBV5-1 and TRBJ1-2, reads KAGVTQTPRYLIKTRGQQVTLSCSPISGHRSVSWYQQTPGQGLQFLFEYFSETQRNKGNFPGRFSGRQFSNSRSEMNVSTLELGDSALYLCASSSGTGERSGYTFGSGTRLTVV.